This T cell receptor (beta chain) was documented in a study of Graves' ophthalmopathy and Graves' hyperthyroidism. Study-wide context: Peripheral blood samples were taken at initial diagnosis, before any treatment. Overall study results and limits: Most thyroid clonotypes with frequency above 0.001 were detected in blood too.

Many counts were recorded for this clonotype. Its target is unknown. RNA transcripts were the source from which TCR beta CDR3 regions were amplified. First-round RT-PCR relied on HTBI primers, and a second-round multiplex PCR came next. Each CDR3 protein gets one entry after TCRdb re-called the multiplex PCR reads with MiXCR. This table holds about 15,000 distinct CDR3 sequences, approximately 51% found once. The sequence was collected from a woman in her 30s with Graves' ophthalmopathy. The sequencing sample was made of peripheral blood.

In nucleotides, the CDR3 is TGTGCCAGCAGCCCCGACGCGGACAATGAGCAGTTCTTC. Translating gives CASSPDADNEQFF. The chain joins TRBV3-1 to TRBJ2-1; D not certain. In germline, CDR1 is LGHDT, CDR2 YNNKEL (reference sequence). V was cut by 4 bases and J by 5 bases, with 9 bases left in between. CDR3 length: 13 amino acids.